This T cell receptor (beta chain) was sequenced during a study of Graves' ophthalmopathy and Graves' hyperthyroidism. Overall study: Cases classed as stable hyperthyroidism had no ophthalmopathy within 18 months of follow-up.

Trimming took 6 bases from V and 5 from J; bases not matched to a gene: 13. The CDR3 has 15 amino acids. Germline V CDR1 and CDR2: SNHLY, FYNNEI. Among the hyperthyroidism patients, all were newly diagnosed, aged 18 to 65, with under 2 months' duration. Uncontrolled infections, pregnancy, lactation or other autoimmune diseases led to patient exclusion. TCR beta CDR3 amplification used RNA transcripts. HTBI-primed RT-PCR formed the first round, and a multiplex PCR formed the second. TCRdb reprocessed the multiplex PCR reads via MiXCR and lists one record per CDR3 protein. The sample consists of over a million distinct CDR3 sequences, roughly two fifths of them appearing once.

V gene TRBV2 combines with J gene TRBJ2-7; 7 nucleotides line up with TRBD1. Material for sequencing was peripheral blood or thyroid tissue (not recorded which). The source of this sequence is an adult man with Graves' hyperthyroidism. The DNA for the CDR3 is TGTGCCAGCAGGATGGTAAGACAGGGTTGGCACGAGCAGTACTTC. Amino acid sequence: CASRMVRQGWHEQYF.